What follows are 26 T cell receptor beta chains derived from one specimen sequenced in a study of cytomegalovirus exposure and HLA in healthy donors. Use of 60 Vbeta and 13 Jbeta primers characterized the PCR. Method: immunoSEQ multiplex PCR; TCRdb's copy keeps in-frame clones and lacks some. Among fewer than 250,000 clones, roughly 80% were seen once, and the ten largest hold roughly 1.5%. The source material was PBMCs. The origin of the receptors is a girl aged 10-17 years in good health and CMV-seronegative.

This clone was seen only once. V gene TRBV28 combines with J gene TRBJ1-6, with D unclear. The CDR3 runs to 15 residues. The ends were cut back, 5 bases at V and 2 bases at J, with 10 bases in the middle. Germline CDR1 MDHEN, CDR2 SYDVKM. The DNA for the CDR3 is TGTGCCAGCAGTGCCCGGGGAACCTATAATTCACCCCTCCACTTT. As protein: CASSARGTYNSPLHF.

This chain joins TRBV5-1 and TRBJ2-3; 8 bases are a match to TRBD1. Germline V gene sequence: CDR1 SGHRS, CDR2 YFSETQ. CDR3 size: 16 residues. Losses at the gene ends were 1 base for V and 3 bases for J; bases not matched to a gene: 7. The CDR3 protein is CASSLWQGAPTDTQYF. DNA of the CDR3: TGCGCCAGCAGCTTGTGGCAGGGGGCGCCGACAGATACGCAGTATTTT.

V and J are TRBV28 and TRBJ2-3; 8 bases map to TRBD1. The CDR3 consists of 12 residues. In germline, CDR1 is MDHEN, CDR2 SYDVKM. The V gene end was trimmed by 6 bases and the J gene end by 4 bases; junction bases not matched to a gene: 0. CDR3 DNA: TGTGCCAGCAGACAGGGGGCAGATACGCAGTATTTT. Translation: CASRQGADTQYF.

The chain carries TRBV5-1 and TRBJ2-1; TRBD2 aligns across 11 bases. The CDR3 extends over 15 amino acids. V was clipped by 0 bases and J by 7 bases; unmatched bases: 3. Germline CDR1 and CDR2: SGHRS and YFSETQ. The CDR3 bases are TGCGCCAGCAGCTTGGAACTAGCGGGAGTTAATGAGCAGTTCTTC. It encodes CASSLELAGVNEQFF.

The chain uses TRBV5-5 and TRBJ2-1; D gene uncertain. V shed 0 bases and J shed 0 bases, with 7 bases lying between them. There are 15 residues in the CDR3. Germline V gene data show CDR1 as SGHKS and CDR2 as YYEKEE (reference sequence). This chain's CDR3 is CASSLGSSSYNEQFF. CDR3 nucleotide sequence: TGTGCCAGCAGCTTGGGATCGAGCTCCTACAATGAGCAGTTCTTC.

The chain has TRBV19 and TRBJ1-6, with 10 bases identical to TRBD1. CDR1 is LNHDA, CDR2 SQIVND, per germline (reference sequence). V lost 5 bases, J lost 8 bases, and 3 bases stayed unmatched. The length of the CDR3 is 14 residues. The DNA for the CDR3 is TGTGCCAGTAGTGTGGACAGGGGGTATTCACCCCTCCACTTT. Residues: CASSVDRGYSPLHF.

This rearrangement joins TRBV25-1 to TRBJ2-2, with 9 bases identical to TRBD1. This CDR3 is 12 amino acids long. CDR1 is MGHDK and CDR2 is SYGVNS in the germline V gene. The CDR3 DNA is TGTGCTGTGACAGGGGGAGGAGGGGAGCTGTTTTTT. As protein: CAVTGGGGELFF.

J is TRBJ2-2 and V is TRBV28; D remains unclear. Germline loops: CDR1 MDHEN, CDR2 SYDVKM. V dropped 6 bases and J dropped 5 bases, with 10 bases sitting between them. CDR3 length: 13 amino acids. CDR3 coding DNA: TGTGCCAGCAGCCTTTTTTATACCGGGGAGCTGTTTTTT. This sequence encodes CASSLFYTGELFF.

This clone was found once. One end of the junction fails to match germline, which may point to a read error. V usage is TRBV7-9 and J usage is TRBJ1-5; no definite D call. Germline V lookup: CDR1 SEHNR, CDR2 FQNEAQ (reference sequence). The CDR3 has 16 residues. The CDR3 nucleotides are TGTTCCAGCAGCTTAAGTCTTGCAGAATTTAATCAGCCCCAGCATTTT. This codes for CSSSLSLAEFNQPQHF.

This chain links TRBV7-9 with TRBJ1-1; weak D call: TRBD1 (6 bases). CDR1 is SEHNR and CDR2 is FQNEAQ in the germline V gene (reference sequence). The V end was cut by 0 bases, the J end by 5 bases, with 16 bases between. The CDR3 has 16 amino acids. This chain's CDR3 is CASSLAQWGLGTEAFF. The CDR3 DNA follows: TGTGCCAGCAGCTTAGCGCAATGGGGGCTGGGGACTGAAGCTTTCTTT.

The V call is TRBV6-5, the J call TRBJ2-1, with a possible D match to TRBD1 (6 bases). CDR1 MNHEY and CDR2 SVGAGI come from the germline V gene. The ends were cut back, 6 bases at V and 9 bases at J, with 18 bases in the middle. This CDR3 comprises 14 residues. The CDR3 DNA reads TGTGCCAGCAGGCCGGGACACTATCTCGGTGAGCAGTTCTTC. Its translation: CASRPGHYLGEQFF.

There are a few counts of this clone. The chain employs TRBV28 and TRBJ1-2; D perhaps matches TRBD1 (5 bases). Trimming shortened V by 6 bases and J by 3 bases, and 11 bases separated the two germline ends. Germline CDR1 MDHEN, CDR2 SYDVKM. The CDR3 totals 13 residues. The CDR3 DNA reads as TGTGCCAGCAGCCTTGACAGCGACTATGGCTACACCTTC. Translated: CASSLDSDYGYTF.

This clone came up a few times. The chain uses TRBV18 and TRBJ1-1; no clear D. V was clipped by 3 bases and J by 0 bases, with 11 bases between them. In germline, CDR1 is KGHSH, CDR2 LQKENI. The CDR3 is 15 residues long. The CDR3 DNA reads as TGTGCCAGCTCACCGGGCGTGACCATGAACACTGAAGCTTTCTTT. Protein: CASSPGVTMNTEAFF. Supplemented by reference TRBV18 and TRBJ1-1, the full variable domain reads NAGVMQNPRHLVRRRGQEARLRCSPMKGHSHVYWYRQLPEEGLKFMVYLQKENIIDESGMPKERFSAEFPKEGPSILRIQQVVRGDSAAYFCASSPGVTMNTEAFFGQGTRLTVV.

V and J are TRBV9 and TRBJ2-5, with TRBD2 matching 10 bases. TRBJ2-7 explains the end of the DNA better; the J call may be wrong. CDR3 size: 14 residues. The germline V gene encodes CDR1 SGDLS and CDR2 YYNGEE. DNA of the CDR3: TGTGCCAGCAGCGTAATGGCTAGCGGGGGCGAGCAGTACTTC. Translating it yields CASSVMASGGEQYF.

V is TRBV6-1 and J is TRBJ1-2, with 8 bases aligning to TRBD1. Germline V gives CDR1 MNHNS, CDR2 SASEGT. The CDR3 sequence is 15 residues long. With 5 bases clipped from V and 2 bases from J, the junction kept 7 bases outside the gene matches. The CDR3 sequence is CASSLRTGNNYGYTF. For the CDR3, the DNA is TGTGCCAGCAGTCTCCGGACAGGGAACAACTATGGCTACACCTTC.

CDR3 sequence (DNA): TGTGCCAGCAGTTTCAGGCACATTAATGAAAAACTGTTTTTT. This sequence encodes CASSFRHINEKLFF. The rearrangement joins TRBV27 to TRBJ1-4; D not resolved. There are 14 residues in the CDR3. Germline lookup yields CDR1 MNHEY and CDR2 SMNVEV (reference sequence). V was clipped by 3 bases and J by 4 bases, with 9 bases between them.

This clone was seen once. This chain joins TRBV4-2 and TRBJ1-2, with 10 bases fitting TRBD1. CDR3 size: 16 residues. V lost 2 bases to trimming and J lost 2 bases; unmatched junction nucleotides: 5. Germline V gene data show CDR1 as LGHNA and CDR2 as YNFKEQ. Here the CDR3 reads CASSQPPGQGNYGYTF. CDR3 nucleotide sequence: TGTGCCAGCAGCCAACCTCCGGGACAGGGGAACTATGGCTACACCTTC.

The chain carries TRBV11-2 and TRBJ2-1, with TRBD2 matching 10 bases. V was clipped by 2 bases and J by 3 bases; unmatched bases: 7. CDR1 and CDR2 (germline): SGHAT, FQNNGV. This CDR3 is built from 17 residues. DNA of the CDR3: TGTGCCAGCAGCTTACCGCTAGCGGGGGTGGGCTACAATGAGCAGTTCTTC. Amino acid sequence: CASSLPLAGVGYNEQFF.

The chain joins TRBV15 to TRBJ1-1; TRBD1 is a possible D gene (6 bases). V was trimmed by 5 bases and J by 4 bases, leaving 17 bases between them. The CDR3 spans 15 residues. Looked up from germline, CDR1 is LNHNV and CDR2 is YYDKDF (reference sequence). The CDR3 DNA is TGTGCCACCAGCGGACCAGGACAGATTAGCACTGAAGCTTTCTTT. Its protein is CATSGPGQISTEAFF.

The chain carries TRBV7-6 and TRBJ2-3, with no clear D. The germline V and J ends were trimmed by 0 bases and 0 bases, with 7 bases remaining between them. The CDR3 runs to 15 residues. Germline V gene lookup returns CDR1 SGHVS and CDR2 FNYEAQ. Written as DNA, the CDR3 is TGTGCCAGCAGCTTAGCCCCGACTAGCACAGATACGCAGTATTTT. This sequence encodes CASSLAPTSTDTQYF.

The V call is TRBV6-6, the J call TRBJ1-1; 10 bases map to TRBD1. The CDR3 extends over 15 amino acids. V dropped 2 bases and J dropped 2; count of bases not matched to a gene: 2. Germline lookup yields CDR1 MNHNY and CDR2 SVGAGI (reference sequence). The CDR3 region has the DNA TGTGCCAGCAGTTACGGACAGGGGGAAAACACTGAAGCTTTCTTT. Residues: CASSYGQGENTEAFF.

This clone showed up just a few times. The chain is built from TRBV4-2 and TRBJ1-2; tentatively, D is TRBD1 (6 bases). V shed 1 base and J shed 3 bases, with 6 bases lying between them. CDR1 is LGHNA, CDR2 YNFKEQ, per germline. The CDR3 consists of 13 residues. CDR3 loop: CASSQGTDYGYTF. The CDR3 DNA is TGTGCCAGCAGCCAAGGGACAGACTATGGCTACACCTTC.

As DNA, the CDR3 is TGTGCCAGCAGCTTGCATCCTAGCGGGAGACAGGGGCAGTACTTC. Its translation: CASSLHPSGRQGQYF. This chain uses TRBV11-2 with TRBJ2-7, with 10 positions matching TRBD2. The germline CDR1 and CDR2 sequences are SGHAT and FQNNGV. Germline trimming cut 3 bases from V and 9 bases from J; bases unmatched to any gene: 11. The CDR3 totals 15 residues. Full variable domain (remainder filled in from reference TRBV11-2 and TRBJ2-7): EAGVAQSPRYKIIEKRQSVAFWCNPISGHATLYWYQQILGQGPKLLIQFQNNGVVDDSQLPKDRFSAERLKGVDSTLKIQPAKLEDSAVYLCASSLHPSGRQGQYFGPGTRLTVT.

The chain uses TRBV5-4 and TRBJ2-3; possible D gene TRBD2, 7 bases. Per germline, CDR1 SGHNT and CDR2 YYREEE (reference sequence). This CDR3 has 16 residues. V lost 1 base to trimming and J lost 3 bases, with 15 bases between them. In DNA, the CDR3 is TGTGCCAGCAGCTTGAAGCGGGGACATCAAACAGATACGCAGTATTTT. It is translated as CASSLKRGHQTDTQYF. The whole variable domain, filled in from reference TRBV5-4 and TRBJ2-3, reads ETGVTQSPTHLIKTRGQQVTLRCSSQSGHNTVSWYQQALGQGPQFIFQYYREEENGRGNFPPRFSGLQFPNYSSELNVNALELDDSALYLCASSLKRGHQTDTQYFGPGTRLTVL.

The chain employs TRBV2 and TRBJ1-2; the match to TRBD1 covers 8 bases. This CDR3 spans 12 amino acids. With V trimmed by 7 bases and J by 8 bases, 6 bases remained unmatched. From germline, CDR1 is SNHLY and CDR2 FYNNEI. CDR3 residues: CASTQGAWGYTF. As DNA, the CDR3 is TGTGCCAGCACTCAGGGGGCATGGGGCTACACCTTC.

The chain couples TRBV2 to TRBJ1-2; no reliable D call. This CDR3 has 14 amino acids. V dropped 2 bases and J dropped 4 bases, with 11 bases sitting between them. Germline V gene lookup returns CDR1 SNHLY and CDR2 FYNNEI. This CDR3 is CASSESRQAYGYTF. The CDR3 nucleotides read TGTGCCAGCAGTGAATCCCGACAAGCCTATGGCTACACCTTC.